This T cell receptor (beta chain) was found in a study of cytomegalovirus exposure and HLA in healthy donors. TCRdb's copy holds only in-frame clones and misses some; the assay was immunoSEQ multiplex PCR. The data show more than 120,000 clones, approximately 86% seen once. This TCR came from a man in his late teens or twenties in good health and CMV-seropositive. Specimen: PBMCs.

Written as DNA, the CDR3 is TGTGCCAGTAAAGCGGCTGGGGCCAACGTCCTGACTTTC. Protein sequence: CASKAAGANVLTF. The chain has TRBV27 and TRBJ2-6, with a weak D call TRBD2 (5 bases). CDR1 and CDR2 (germline): MNHEY, SMNVEV (reference sequence). Trimming removed 9 bases at V and 2 bases at J, with 8 bases between. The CDR3 spans 13 residues.